The 27 T cell receptor beta chains below come from one sample, sequenced in a study of shared clonotypes between healthy human individuals. Clones were sequenced by immunoSEQ multiplex PCR, and TCRdb holds only the in-frame ones, with some missing. The data show some 900,000 clones, with less than 85% seen just once and roughly 1.5% held by the top ten. The specimen sequenced was memory CD4+ T cells sorted from blood. Specified subset: CD45RA-negative fraction. These receptors all stem from a man in his late teens or twenties in good health.

This clone has more than one count but fewer than ten. V usage is TRBV5-6 and J usage is TRBJ1-1; the D gene is possibly TRBD1 (5 bases). Germline V lookup: CDR1 SGHDT, CDR2 YYEEEE. Trimming took 0 bases from V and 2 from J, leaving 11 bases between them. CDR3 length: 15 amino acids. The CDR3 DNA reads as TGTGCCAGCAGCTTGGTCGACAGTCTCAACACTGAAGCTTTCTTT. Amino acid sequence: CASSLVDSLNTEAFF.

The gene calls are TRBV5-4 and TRBJ1-6; a weak D match, TRBD1 (5 bases). The germline gives CDR1 SGHNT, CDR2 YYREEE (reference sequence). CDR3 length equals 16 residues. Trimming left V 4 bases short and J 3 bases short, with 14 bases between. CDR3 sequence reads: CASSPWGDLYNSPLHF. DNA of the CDR3: TGTGCCAGCAGCCCCTGGGGGGATCTCTATAATTCACCCCTCCACTTT.

The chain carries TRBV30 and TRBJ1-1; D gene uncertain. Germline V CDR1 and CDR2: GTSNPN, SVGIG (reference sequence). CDR3 length: 14 amino acids. Trimming shortened V by 2 bases and J by 2 bases, and 12 bases separated the two germline ends. This chain's CDR3 is CAWSRNTFNTEAFF. DNA of the CDR3: TGTGCCTGGAGTAGGAACACCTTTAACACTGAAGCTTTCTTT. The variable domain in full, with the rest retrieved from reference TRBV30 and TRBJ1-1, is SQTIHQWPATLVQPVGSPLSLECTVEGTSNPNLYWYRQAAGRGLQLLFYSVGIGQISSEVPQNLSASRPQDRQFILSSKKLLLSDSGFYLCAWSRNTFNTEAFFGQGTRLTVV.

This chain joins TRBV6-1 and TRBJ2-3, with D unresolved. This CDR3 comprises 15 residues. Germline V gives CDR1 MNHNS, CDR2 SASEGT. Trimming removed 1 base from V and 5 bases from J, with 13 bases in between. The CDR3 DNA reads as TGTGCCAGCAGTGAAGGAGGATTCGATCTAGATACGCAGTATTTT. It yields the protein CASSEGGFDLDTQYF.

Of note for this clone: The same CDR3 arises from other DNA sequences in this sample as well. The chain is built from TRBV6-4 and TRBJ1-1; D possibly corresponds to TRBD1 (6 bases). The ends were cut back, 3 bases at V and 2 bases at J, with 7 bases in the middle. The CDR3 has 13 amino acids. CDR1 MRHNA and CDR2 SNTAGT come from the germline V gene. The DNA for the CDR3 is TGTGCCAGCAGTGAACAGGGTAACACTGAAGCTTTCTTT. Protein product: CASSEQGNTEAFF.

The chain carries TRBV14 and TRBJ2-7; 9 nucleotides line up with TRBD1. The V and J ends lost 1 base and 2 bases, in that order; junction bases with no gene match: 9. The germline V gene encodes CDR1 SGHDN and CDR2 FVKESK. The CDR3 totals 17 residues. The CDR3 spells CASSQAGSWTGAYEQYF. Here the CDR3 DNA reads TGTGCCAGCAGCCAAGCTGGGTCTTGGACAGGGGCCTACGAGCAGTACTTC.

The genes are TRBV10-2 and TRBJ2-7; 7 bases line up with TRBD2. The CDR3 loop spans 20 amino acids. V was clipped by 3 bases and J by 2 bases; unmatched bases: 22. Germline CDR1 reads WSHSY; CDR2 reads SAAADI. As DNA, the CDR3 is TGCGCCAGCAGTGAAGGGCCACCGGGGGGAGTATTAGTAATGACCTACGAGCAGTACTTC. It codes for CASSEGPPGGVLVMTYEQYF.

The V gene is TRBV5-1, the J gene TRBJ2-1; unclear D gene. This CDR3 is built from 15 residues. Looked up from germline, CDR1 is SGHRS and CDR2 is YFSETQ. Trimming took off 0 bases at V and 3 bases at J, with 10 bases between the two ends. The CDR3 coding sequence is TGCGCCAGCAGCTTGGTATCTAACTACTACAATGAGCAGTTCTTC. This gives the protein CASSLVSNYYNEQFF.

The genes are TRBV10-3 and TRBJ2-7; 8 nucleotides match TRBD2. The CDR3 loop spans 17 amino acids. V shed 4 bases and J 2 bases; nucleotides not matched to a gene: 13. CDR1 and CDR2 from the germline V gene are ENHRY and SYGVKD. CDR3 residues: CAISGDGDRTSTYEQYF. As DNA, the CDR3 is TGTGCCATCAGTGGGGACGGGGATCGGACTAGCACCTACGAGCAGTACTTC.

The rearrangement links TRBV16 to TRBJ1-5, with 7 bases aligning to TRBD1. The junction had 3 bases not matched to a gene; V was cut back by 3 bases and J by 4 bases. CDR3 length: 14 residues. CDR1 and CDR2 (germline): KGHSY, FQNENV. The CDR3 reads CASSHGRGNQPQHF. CDR3 DNA sequence: TGTGCCAGCAGCCACGGCAGGGGGAATCAGCCCCAGCATTTT.

V gene TRBV6-5 combines with J gene TRBJ1-5, with 8 bases matching TRBD1. This CDR3 is built from 14 residues. Trimming removed 4 bases from V and 1 base from J; junction bases left unmatched: 0. CDR1 and CDR2 from the germline V gene are MNHEY and SVGAGI. The CDR3 sequence is CASSWTGSNQPQHF. The CDR3 DNA is TGTGCCAGCAGTTGGACAGGGAGCAATCAGCCCCAGCATTTT.

CDR3 in amino acids: CASSSSKNSPLHF. As DNA, the CDR3 is TGTGCCAGCAGCTCCTCTAAGAATTCACCCCTCCACTTT. The chain carries TRBV7-3 and TRBJ1-6; no definite D call. V was cut by 4 bases and J by 7 bases, with 8 bases left in between. CDR1 is SGHTA and CDR2 is FQGTGA in the germline V gene. The CDR3 runs to 13 residues.

V and J are TRBV4-3 and TRBJ1-2, with D possibly matching TRBD1 (6 bases). Germline-derived CDR1 and CDR2 are LGHNA and YSLEER. The germline V and J ends were trimmed by 4 bases and 4 bases, with 16 bases remaining between them. The CDR3 extends over 15 amino acids. The CDR3 DNA sequence: TGCGCCAGCAGCCCGGAAAGGGGGGGCGGCTATGGCTACACCTTC. Its protein product is CASSPERGGGYGYTF.

V and J are TRBV7-2 and TRBJ1-2; 7 bases are shared with TRBD1. Germline V lookup: CDR1 SGHTA, CDR2 FQGNSA. The CDR3 runs 16 residues. Trimming took 7 bases from V and 8 from J; bases not matched to a gene: 19. CDR3 sequence reads: CASTFPRGEELEGYTF. The CDR3 DNA follows: TGTGCCAGCACCTTCCCCAGGGGGGAAGAATTAGAAGGCTACACCTTC. Using reference TRBV7-2 and TRBJ1-2 for the parts outside the CDR3, the full variable domain is GAGVSQSPSNKVTEKGKDVELRCDPISGHTALYWYRQSLGQGLEFLIYFQGNSAPDKSGLPSDRFSAERTGGSVSTLTIQRTQQEDSAVYLCASTFPRGEELEGYTFGSGTRLTVV.

The rearrangement uses TRBV7-2 and TRBJ1-2, with unresolved D. The CDR3 totals 15 residues. With 0 bases removed from V and 3 bases from J, the gap between germline ends came to 11 bases. Per germline, CDR1 SGHTA and CDR2 FQGNSA. CDR3 sequence: CASSLAVGRYYGYTF. CDR3 bases: TGTGCCAGCAGCTTAGCTGTCGGTAGATACTATGGCTACACCTTC.

This clone was detected ten times or more. The rearrangement uses TRBV4-2 and TRBJ1-5, with a possible D match to TRBD1 (6 bases). The CDR3 totals 15 residues. With 4 bases removed from V and 4 bases from J, the gap between germline ends came to 14 bases. CDR1 and CDR2 from the germline V gene are LGHNA and YNFKEQ. The CDR3 reads CASSREWGQNQPQHF. The CDR3 bases are TGTGCCAGCAGCCGAGAATGGGGGCAGAATCAGCCCCAGCATTTT.

Remarks on this clone: The same CDR3 arises from other DNA sequences in this sample as well. CDR3 DNA sequence: TGTGCCAGCAGCGCTGGGACGCTCCAAGAGACCCAGTACTTC. Encoded protein: CASSAGTLQETQYF. The V gene is TRBV9, the J gene TRBJ2-5, with D perhaps matching TRBD1 or TRBD2 (5 bases each). Trimming pared 3 bases from V and 1 base from J, leaving 10 bases between. This CDR3 has 14 residues. Germline CDR1 reads SGDLS; CDR2 reads YYNGEE.

Remarks on this clone: Additional DNA sequences in this sample encode the identical CDR3. V and J are TRBV18 and TRBJ1-2; D unclear. V lost 3 bases to trimming and J lost 3 bases, with 8 bases between them. Germline V gene lookup returns CDR1 KGHSH and CDR2 LQKENI. The CDR3 is made up of 13 amino acids. The CDR3 sequence is CASSPEVDYGYTF. The CDR3 coding sequence is TGTGCCAGCTCACCTGAGGTAGACTATGGCTACACCTTC.

The V gene is TRBV11-3, the J gene TRBJ2-7, with a tentative D call TRBD2 (6 bases). V shed 1 base and J shed 2 bases, with 12 bases lying between them. Germline lookup yields CDR1 SGHNT and CDR2 YENEEA. This CDR3 comprises 15 residues. The CDR3 nucleotides read TGTGCCAGCAGCTTAGTCGGGGGAAGGGCCTACGAGCAGTACTTC. Translated, it gives CASSLVGGRAYEQYF.

This clone was counted a single time. V usage is TRBV18 and J usage is TRBJ1-2; TRBD1 agrees at 11 bases. The trim removed 4 bases at V and 10 bases at J, leaving 8 bases unmatched. The CDR3 is 14 residues long. Germline V gene lookup returns CDR1 KGHSH and CDR2 LQKENI. Here the CDR3 reads CASSQGTGGKTYTF. In DNA, the CDR3 is TGTGCCAGCTCACAAGGGACAGGGGGGAAAACCTACACCTTC.

This clone was counted a single time. This same CDR3 is encoded by further DNA sequences in the sample. The chain is built from TRBV30 and TRBJ1-2; D not certain. The length of the CDR3 is 13 residues. Per germline, CDR1 GTSNPN and CDR2 SVGIG (reference sequence). Between the trimmed V and J ends, which lost 0 bases and 2 bases, there was a span of 7 bases. In DNA form, the CDR3 reads TGTGCCTGGAGTGTGAGAAAGAACTATGGCTACACCTTC. Its translation: CAWSVRKNYGYTF.

In DNA, the CDR3 is TGTGCCAGCAGCCCCACGGGATCCTCCTACAATGAGCAGTTCTTC. Translating gives CASSPTGSSYNEQFF. The chain combines TRBV11-3 with TRBJ2-1, with D possibly matching TRBD2 (5 bases). CDR3 length: 15 residues. The germline V gene has CDR1 SGHNT and CDR2 YENEEA. The V end was cut by 5 bases, the J end by 0 bases, with 11 bases between. Full variable domain (missing parts from reference TRBV11-3 and TRBJ2-1): EAGVVQSPRYKIIEKKQPVAFWCNPISGHNTLYWYLQNLGQGPELLIRYENEEAVDDSQLPKDRFSAERLKGVDSTLKIQPAELGDSAVYLCASSPTGSSYNEQFFGPGTRLTVL.

About this clone itself: The same CDR3 can be traced to other DNA sequences in this sample. The chain carries TRBV5-1 and TRBJ1-2, with a possible D match to TRBD1 (6 bases). This CDR3 comprises 14 residues. The V gene lost 0 bases and the J gene lost 6 bases, with 12 bases spanning the gap. In germline, CDR1 is SGHRS, CDR2 YFSETQ. The CDR3 bases are TGCGCCAGCAGCTTGGGGTCCAGGGGCGATGGCTACACCTTC. Amino acids: CASSLGSRGDGYTF.

The J gene is TRBJ2-7, the V gene TRBV6-5; 13 nucleotides match TRBD2. The CDR3 loop spans 15 amino acids. V trimming: 8 bases; J trimming: 7 bases; junction bases outside the gene matches: 11. From germline, CDR1 is MNHEY and CDR2 SVGAGI. CDR3 bases: TGTGCCAGCCACAAGACTAGCGGGGGGACTCGAGAGCAGTACTTC. Encoded protein: CASHKTSGGTREQYF.

This chain uses TRBV10-3 with TRBJ1-2; TRBD1 might be the D (5 bases). Germline V CDR1 and CDR2: ENHRY, SYGVKD. The V end lost 5 bases, the J end lost 0 bases, and 19 bases lay between the germline ends. The CDR3 runs 17 residues. The CDR3 nucleotides are TGTGCCATCAGTCCCGGGGTAGCTTCAGGGTCTAACTATGGCTACACCTTC. This gives the protein CAISPGVASGSNYGYTF.

This clone was seen a single time. This sequence joins TRBV10-2 and TRBJ1-1; weak D call: TRBD1 (5 bases). Germline-derived CDR1 and CDR2 are WSHSY and SAAADI. This CDR3 is 15 amino acids long. The ends were cut back, 0 bases at V and 5 bases at J, with 13 bases in the middle. The CDR3 region has the DNA TGCGCCAGCAGTGAGTCTCGGGGGGTTGGAACTGAAGCTTTCTTT. This gives the protein CASSESRGVGTEAFF.

This clone was seen only a few times. This chain's CDR3 is CASSLDAQNQPQHF. The CDR3 DNA reads TGTGCCAGCAGCCTAGATGCCCAAAATCAGCCCCAGCATTTT. V is TRBV4-2 and J is TRBJ1-5; D gene unclear. The V end lost 4 bases, the J end lost 4 bases, and 11 bases lay between the germline ends. In germline, CDR1 is LGHNA, CDR2 YNFKEQ. The CDR3 extends over 14 amino acids.